A selection of T cell receptor beta chains follows, all from one sample in a study of identical twins. TCRdb re-derived calls from the 5' RACE reads in MiXCR, one entry per CDR3 protein. The table records 700,000 or so distinct CDR3 sequences, over 8.5% of them present only once. The sample was also reused in another study, on yellow fever vaccine responses in identical twins.

Source material: PBMCs. These receptors were obtained from a woman younger than 35 in good health. The CDR3 runs from the conserved cysteine through the conserved F or W. Fields, in order: CDR3 length, V gene, J gene, CDR3 protein.

cdr3_length: 14
v_call: TRBV20-1
j_call: TRBJ2-7
cdr3_aa: CSAREARNSYEQYF

cdr3_length: 15
v_call: TRBV20-1
j_call: TRBJ2-1
cdr3_aa: CSAPDLRYSYNEQFF

cdr3_length: 13
v_call: TRBV20-1
j_call: TRBJ2-1
cdr3_aa: CSATQTGIGEQFF

cdr3_length: 13
v_call: TRBV20-1
j_call: TRBJ1-1
cdr3_aa: CSARLTVNTEAFF

cdr3_length: 14
v_call: TRBV11-2
j_call: TRBJ2-5
cdr3_aa: CASSSPGNQETQYF

cdr3_length: 15
v_call: TRBV6-5
j_call: TRBJ2-2
cdr3_aa: CASSYSIRASGELFF

cdr3_length: 13
v_call: TRBV28
j_call: TRBJ1-2
cdr3_aa: CASSFPGDYGYTF

cdr3_length: 13
v_call: TRBV12-3/TRBV12-4
j_call: TRBJ1-4
cdr3_aa: CASSPVGGEKLFF

cdr3_length: 14
v_call: TRBV9
j_call: TRBJ2-7
cdr3_aa: CASSPGQGAYEQYF

cdr3_length: 16
v_call: TRBV4-3
j_call: TRBJ2-1
cdr3_aa: CASSQELAGGFNEQFF

cdr3_length: 15
v_call: TRBV11-3
j_call: TRBJ2-3
cdr3_aa: CASSLGLAGGDTQYF